A selection of T cell receptor beta chains follows, all from one sample in a study of blood T cell repertoires in COVID-19. Only in-frame clones appear in the TCRdb table, and some are missing; sequencing was by immunoSEQ multiplex PCR. The sample contains about 210,000 clones, 70% to 85% of which appear only once. Sequencing used peripheral blood. These TCRs come from a woman older than 75 with COVID-19, enrolled during active disease. CDR3s include the opening cysteine and the closing phenylalanine or tryptophan. The D gene is left open where the match is weak.

>16|TRBD2|TRBJ2-3|TRBV18
CASSPPVGGGADTQYF
TGTGCCAGCTCACCACCCGTGGGCGGGGGGGCAGATACGCAGTATTTT
>14|.|TRBJ1-5|TRBV7-2
CASSPLRRDQPQHF
TGTGCCAGCAGCCCACTCCGCAGGGATCAGCCCCAGCATTTT
>13|.|TRBJ1-2|TRBV6-5
CASHRALFYGYTF
TGTGCCAGTCACAGGGCCCTCTTTTATGGCTACACCTTC
>17|.|TRBJ1-1|TRBV19
CASSIQRGSLTNTEAFF
TGTGCCAGTAGTATACAAAGGGGTAGTCTCACGAACACTGAAGCTTTCTTT
>12|TRBD1|TRBJ1-1|TRBV5-8
CASSWDRGSAFF
TGTGCCAGCAGCTGGGACAGGGGTAGTGCTTTCTTT
>17|.|TRBJ1-2|TRBV3-1/TRBV3-2
CASSQGWEPDSSYGYTF
TGTGCCAGCAGCCAAGGGTGGGAGCCCGATTCCTCCTATGGCTACACCTTC
>15|TRBD1|TRBJ1-2|TRBV27
CASKSGTATNYGYTF
TGTGCCAGCAAGTCCGGGACAGCCACTAACTATGGCTACACCTTC
>16|.|TRBJ1-5|TRBV18
CASSISGNHGNQPQHF
TGTGCCAGCTCTATATCAGGGAACCATGGCAATCAGCCCCAGCATTTT
>15|.|TRBJ2-3|TRBV11-2
CASSPSASSVDTQYF
TGTGCCAGCAGCCCCTCGGCTAGCTCAGTAGATACGCAGTATTTT
>13|.|TRBJ1-5|TRBV2
CASSGREGAPQHF
TGTGCCAGCAGTGGCAGGGAGGGAGCGCCCCAGCATTTT